The 5 T cell receptor beta chains presented below share a single source sample, sequenced in a study of graft-versus-host responses after intestinal transplantation. No antigen is known for these receptors. Data came from immunoSEQ multiplex PCR; TCRdb stores just in-frame clones and leaves some out. The table shows about 88,000 clones, with 85% to 95% occurring only once. The source material was unstimulated CD4+ T cells sorted from spleen or lymph node cells, sampled before transplant. These receptors came from a human donor who was the organ donor for an intestinal transplant.

The rearrangement joins TRBV19 to TRBJ2-5; 7 positions match TRBD2. The end of the DNA is better explained by TRBJ2-7, so the J call may be wrong. The CDR3 extends over 16 amino acids. CDR1 and CDR2 from the germline V gene are LNHDA and SQIVND (reference sequence). CDR3 DNA sequence: TGTGCCAGTAGTATAGATCGGCTGGGAGGGTCGTACGAGCAGTACTTC. Translation gives CASSIDRLGGSYEQYF.

The V and J genes are TRBV2 and TRBJ2-3, with D perhaps matching TRBD1 (6 bases). CDR3 length: 16 amino acids. Germline CDR1 and CDR2: SNHLY and FYNNEI. V was cut by 3 bases and J by 4 bases, with 17 bases left in between. DNA of the CDR3: TGTGCCAGCAGTGATCTTGGGACACCTGGGGCAGATACGCAGTATTTT. Translating gives CASSDLGTPGADTQYF.

The J gene is TRBJ1-1, the V gene TRBV5-1; 7 bases map to TRBD1. Per the germline V gene, CDR1 is SGHRS and CDR2 is YFSETQ. This CDR3 contains 14 residues. The V and J ends lost 4 bases and 4 bases, in that order; junction bases with no gene match: 7. The CDR3 bases are TGCGCCAGCAGCCATGACAGGGCGGGCACTGAAGCTTTCTTT. This gives the protein CASSHDRAGTEAFF.

This chain uses TRBV19 with TRBJ2-3, with D hard to call. The V end lost 5 bases, the J end lost 3 bases, and 3 bases lay between the germline ends. Germline CDR1 and CDR2: LNHDA and SQIVND (reference sequence). This CDR3 region has 11 residues. CDR3 loop: CASSQTDTQYF. DNA of the CDR3: TGTGCCAGTAGTCAGACAGATACGCAGTATTTT.

The chain joins TRBV7-9 to TRBJ1-4, with unresolved D. Trimming left V 2 bases short and J 0 bases short, with 10 bases between. CDR1 and CDR2 from the germline V gene are SEHNR and FQNEAQ (reference sequence). The CDR3 is made up of 16 amino acids. The CDR3 DNA reads as TGTGCCAGCAGCTTATACTTGAAGGCAACTAATGAAAAACTGTTTTTT. Protein: CASSLYLKATNEKLFF.